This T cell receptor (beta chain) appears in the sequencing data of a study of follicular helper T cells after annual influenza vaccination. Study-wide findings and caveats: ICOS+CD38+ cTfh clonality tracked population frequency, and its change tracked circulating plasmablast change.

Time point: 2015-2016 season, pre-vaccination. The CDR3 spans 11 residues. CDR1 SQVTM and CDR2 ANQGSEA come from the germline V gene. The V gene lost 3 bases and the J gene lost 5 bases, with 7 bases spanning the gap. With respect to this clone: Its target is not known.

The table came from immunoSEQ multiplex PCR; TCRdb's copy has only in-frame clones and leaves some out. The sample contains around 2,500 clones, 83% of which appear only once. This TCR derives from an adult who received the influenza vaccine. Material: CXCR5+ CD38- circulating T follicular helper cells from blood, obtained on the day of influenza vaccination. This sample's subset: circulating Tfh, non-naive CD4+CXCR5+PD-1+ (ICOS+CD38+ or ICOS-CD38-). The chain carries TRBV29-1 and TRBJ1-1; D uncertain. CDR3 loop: CSVDGWTEAFF. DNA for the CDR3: TGCAGCGTTGATGGGTGGACTGAAGCTTTCTTT.